The TCR beta chain under discussion was sequenced for a study of control samples from healthy donors and cancer patients. The CDR3 contains 15 residues. Germline CDR1 reads SGHKS; CDR2 reads YYEKEE (reference sequence). V gave up 3 bases and J gave up 2 bases, with 12 bases separating them. TCRdb's copy holds only in-frame clones and misses some; the assay was immunoSEQ multiplex PCR. The sample contains about 58,000 clones, more than 70% of which appear only once. This clonotype originated in a woman aged 60-75 years with lung cancer. The rearrangement links TRBV5-5 to TRBJ1-5; D remains unclear. The sample taken for sequencing was PBMCs. CDR3 loop: CASSSDPSGNQPQHF. DNA of the CDR3: TGTGCCAGCAGCTCCGACCCCTCGGGCAATCAGCCCCAGCATTTT. The whole variable domain, remainder taken from reference TRBV5-5 and TRBJ1-5, is DAGVTQSPTHLIKTRGQQVTLRCSPISGHKSVSWYQQVLGQGPQFIFQYYEKEERGRGNFPDRFSARQFPNYSSELNVNALLLGDSALYLCASSSDPSGNQPQHFGDGTRLSIL.